This T cell receptor beta chain comes out of a study of blood T cell repertoires in COVID-19. Study-level background: Sample material is recorded as cDNA or gDNA derived from T cells, B-cell-depleted T cells, or PBMCs.

The CDR3 has 13 amino acids. Germline CDR1 is SEHNR and CDR2 is FQNEAQ (reference sequence). V gave up 6 bases and J gave up 7 bases, with 16 bases separating them. Enrolled through a virtual design, the participants were between roughly 18 and 95 years of age and came from under 30 US areas. Each recovered donor of Cohort 3 presented with two negative PCRs, clearance, or symptom resolution. Profiled with immunoSEQ multiplex PCR; TCRdb holds only in-frame clones, not every one. The repertoire holds 300,000 or so clones, over 75% seen once, with around 1.1% in the top ten. The V gene is TRBV7-9, the J gene TRBJ2-7; possible D gene TRBD2, 5 bases. Input material: PBMCs or T cells enriched from blood (not recorded which). The TCR sequence derives from a woman in her 30s who had recovered from COVID-19. CDR3 sequence (DNA): TGTGCCAGCAGGTCCCTGGACTCTTTTGAGCAGTACTTC. Its protein is CASRSLDSFEQYF.